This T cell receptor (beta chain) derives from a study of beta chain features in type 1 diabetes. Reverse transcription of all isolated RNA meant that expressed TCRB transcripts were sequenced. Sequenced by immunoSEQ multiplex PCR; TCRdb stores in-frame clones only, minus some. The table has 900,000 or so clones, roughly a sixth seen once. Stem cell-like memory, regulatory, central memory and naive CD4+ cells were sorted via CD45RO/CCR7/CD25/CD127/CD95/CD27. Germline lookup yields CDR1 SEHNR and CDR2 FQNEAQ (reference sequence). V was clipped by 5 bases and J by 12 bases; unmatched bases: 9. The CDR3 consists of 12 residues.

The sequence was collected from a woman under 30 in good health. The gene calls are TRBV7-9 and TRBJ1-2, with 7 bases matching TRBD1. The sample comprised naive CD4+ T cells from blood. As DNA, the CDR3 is TGTGCCAGCAGCCCCCGACAGGGCGAGGACACCTTC. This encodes CASSPRQGEDTF.